This T cell receptor beta chain was observed in a study of identical twins listed by TCRdb under 2016. Background for the entire study: The study deep-sequenced TCR alpha and beta repertoires from monozygotic twins, unrelated adults of various ages and cord blood to test whether fetal clonotypes persist. To rule out contamination, the twin experiments were replicated at different times with different library preparation protocols.

The library relied on 5' RACE. Instrument used: Illumina HiSeq 2000. Template switching added a universal primer binding site, and the final cDNA carried a unique molecular identifier that allowed TCR cDNA molecules to be counted accurately. First-strand cDNA for TCR alpha and beta chains was synthesized from specific primers in the conserved constant-segment region. To control for contamination, every cDNA library was double barcoded, receiving both a SMART-Mk sample barcode and Illumina barcodes. TruSeq adapter sequences along with Illumina sample barcodes were introduced in two successive PCR steps. Sequencing of the TCR alpha and beta cDNA libraries was done on the Illumina HiSeq platform using custom primers. The published analysis was carried out like this. MiGEC processed the raw reads to extract unique molecular identifiers, while MiXCR was used to determine the CDR3 positions. Recombination models were inferred per individual with the repgenHMM and IGoR tools using an EM algorithm. The tcR package in R was used for shared clonotype analysis, with sharing normalized by the product of cloneset sizes. Out-of-frame nonproductive sequences were analyzed to study raw recombination free of thymic and clonal selection effects. The public sequencing data were trimmed at Q25 with fastp and processed into clonotypes with MiXCR by TCRdb, which kept only in-frame beta chains. Rows are unified per CDR3 protein, each entry keeping the most common DNA and genes. These V and J calls derive from TCRdb rather than the authors' analysis. The sample records roughly 250,000 distinct CDR3 sequences, over 12% of which are singletons. The top ten clonotypes cover 7% to 9% of the sample.

Every donor was a healthy Caucasian. Miltenyi CD45RO+ enrichment and human naive T-cell isolation kits were used to isolate memory (CD45RO+) and naive T cells from PBMC. V loses 1 base, J loses 3 bases, and the germline ends lie 10 bases apart. From the cysteine through the phenylalanine, the CDR3 covers 14 amino acids. CDR3 DNA is the only sequence kept; it has 42 bases, read in frame from the first base. CDR1 and CDR2 (SGHNT, YENEEA) derive from the germline V gene. What the work shows at the level of the full study, not this receptor alone: In monozygotic twins, recombination models systematically underestimated out-of-frame TCR alpha sharing, but the models matched the sharing seen between unrelated individuals. Conclusions relied on cross-sectional statistical analysis, since the same donors could not be followed over many years. Compared with coincidental sharing between unrelated individuals, out-of-frame TCR alpha sequences shared between twins showed an excess of sequences with low generation probability. Zero-insertion analyses could be partly confounded by invariant T cells such as MAIT and iNKT, although diverse VJ usage argued against such confounding for most clonotypes. A weaker excess of twin sharing was found in beta out-of-frame sequences because the signal-to-noise ratio was lowered by fewer shared sequences. Abundant cord blood beta clonotypes had fewer insertions, young adult naive repertoires showed a similar but weaker trend, and memory repertoires showed no such trend.

Concerning this clonotype: Its binding antigen is unknown. No base quality values were provided; no much bigger clone lies one nucleotide off.

Recombination joined TRBV11-3 with TRBJ2-7, with the D gene call left open. This receptor was obtained from a woman under 30 in good health. Sequencing was carried out using memory (CD45RO+) T cells sorted from blood. The cell subset or site tag for this specimen amounts to: CD45RO+ enriched T cells. The CDR3 reads as follows: CASSLVGLYYEQYF. The DNA sequence is TGTGCCAGCAGCTTAGTAGGGCTCTACTACGAGCAGTACTTC.